Described below is a single T cell receptor (beta chain) sequence and its context. Its specific antigen is unknown. Base qualities are not provided; no much larger clone lies one nucleotide away. Via the germline V gene, CDR1 is MDHEN and CDR2 SYDVKM. For this chain, trimming is 3 bases at the V end and 0 bases at the J end, and the number of junction bases without a gene match is 12. From the cysteine through the phenylalanine, the CDR3 covers 19 amino acids. Kept here is only the CDR3 DNA, which spans 57 bases and is read in frame from base 1. TCRbeta CDR3 regions were amplified from genomic DNA using the immunoSEQ Assay, a bias-controlled multiplex PCR. Per the authors' processing: The number of nucleated cells in each sample was estimated from the amplification of reference gene primers within the assay. Sequence reads were collapsed and filtered to measure the absolute abundance of every unique TCRbeta CDR3 rearrangement. For each sample, productive Simpson clonality was calculated as the square root of Simpson's diversity index across productive rearrangements. Sourced from immuneACCESS, this table was stored by TCRdb with only in-frame sequences that have V and J called. A share of the clones is absent; for the studies checked, an unresolved V gene accounts for under half, and the remainder has no known explanation. V and J calls and clone size are those listed in that table; D and trimming were worked out from the DNA. The sample table records about 220,000 clones; roughly 88% of these occur just once. Over 12% of the sample is taken by the ten largest.

Participants in the prospective study were aged roughly 18 to 100 years, lived in about two dozen United States geographic areas, and enrolled through a virtual design. Cohort assignment in the prospective study relied on participant-reported clinical history from a screening survey and a study questionnaire. In the prospective study, whole blood, serum and a nasopharyngeal or oropharyngeal swab were collected from each participant by mobile phlebotomists. Over a roughly 2-month period, participants in the prospective study had the option of providing additional blood draws and questionnaires. Before DNA extraction, blood samples from the prospective study were shipped at room temperature or frozen. This sample is part of a study of blood T cell repertoires in COVID-19 (dated by TCRdb to 2018 to 2020). With regard to the full study: The collaborator samples originated in the United States, Italy and Spain and spanned the acute and convalescent phases of COVID-19. The prospective study material was composed of cDNA or gDNA derived from T cells, B-cell-depleted T cells, or PBMCs. Deeply sampled blood TCRbeta repertoires from subjects exposed to, actively infected with, or recovered from COVID-19 were included in the dataset. The repertoires were released in a freely available public database intended as a resource for research on the immune response to SARS-CoV-2. The samples were drawn from the first 160 participants of the ongoing ImmuneRACE study and from over 950 subjects provided by 6 global collaborators. A de-identified subject ID, COVID-19 status, age in years and sex were almost always included in the sample metadata. HLA class I and class II types, where available, came from metadata supplied by the sample provider rather than from assay-based typing.

The paper's findings and limits, for the study overall: Clinical and demographic metadata were provided uncurated, with the amount varying by source and participant.

The TCR was taken from a woman aged 50 to 60 with acute COVID-19. Source material: PBMCs or T cells enriched from blood (not recorded which). The V gene is TRBV28 and the J gene is TRBJ2-4, with 9 middle bases fitting TRBD1. In nucleotides, the sequence is TGTGCCAGCAGTTTCCCGGGACAGGGAAAAGGCAAAGCCAAAAACATTCAGTACTTC. The resulting protein is CASSFPGQGKGKAKNIQYF. Where the CDR3 stops, the reference TRBV28 and TRBJ2-4 genes take over; the full variable domain is DVKVTQSSRYLVKRTGEKVFLECVQDMDHENMFWYRQDPGLGLRLIYFSYDVKMKEKGDIPEGYSVSREKKERFSLILESASTNQTSMYLCASSFPGQGKGKAKNIQYFGAGTRLSVL.